The rows below give T cell receptor beta chains drawn from one sample of a study of cytomegalovirus exposure and HLA in healthy donors. Measured with immunoSEQ multiplex PCR; TCRdb has only the in-frame clones, and not every one. Counted here are about 140,000 clones, roughly 77% occurring once; the ten biggest clones make up about 1.5%. The sample taken for sequencing was PBMCs. The receptors originated from a woman aged 25 to 39 in good health and CMV-seronegative. Both conserved end residues are part of each CDR3. Fields, in order: D gene, clone size, J gene, V gene, CDR3 DNA, CDR3 protein. D genes are given only for firm matches. Size tells how often a clone was seen (once, few, many) or the class of an expanded clone, and some rows leave it out.

TRBD1	-	TRBJ2-7	TRBV5-5	TGTGCCAGCAAGAGGGACAGGCCACAAGGGGAGCAGTACTTC	CASKRDRPQGEQYF
TRBD2	-	TRBJ2-1	TRBV9	TGTGCCAGCAGCCCAGGACTAGCGGGGGCAGGGAATGAGCAGTTCTTC	CASSPGLAGAGNEQFF
-	-	TRBJ1-1	TRBV28	TGTGCCAGCAGTCCGGGGGGAGGGGTTGCAGTGAACACTGAAGCTTTCTTT	CASSPGGGVAVNTEAFF
TRBD2	-	TRBJ2-7	TRBV4-1	TGCGCCAGCAGCCCCAGACTAGCGGGAGAGCTATCCTACGAGCAGTACTTC	CASSPRLAGELSYEQYF
TRBD1	once	TRBJ1-2	TRBV6-1	TGTGCCAGCAGTATGCCCGGGACAGAGGCTGGCTACACCTTC	CASSMPGTEAGYTF
-	-	TRBJ2-6	TRBV5-1	TGCGCCAGCAGCTTGACAGTGGTGGGGGCCAACGTCCTGACTTTC	CASSLTVVGANVLTF
-	-	TRBJ2-3	TRBV28	TGTGCCAGCAGTTTAATAGGGGCCGCAGATACGCAGTATTTT	CASSLIGAADTQYF
-	few	TRBJ1-6	TRBV30	TGTGCCTGGAGTGTCCTATCACCCCTCCACTTT	CAWSVLSPLHF
-	few	TRBJ2-1	TRBV19	TGTGCCAGTAGTATCGAGTATTCCTACAATGAGCAGTTCTTC	CASSIEYSYNEQFF
TRBD2	-	TRBJ2-5	TRBV5-1	TGCGCCAGCAGCTTGGAAATTGCTAGCGGTCAAGAGACCCAGTACTTC	CASSLEIASGQETQYF
TRBD2	-	TRBJ2-1	TRBV9	TGTGCCAGCAGCGTCGACGGGAGGGGCGTCTACAATGAGCAGTTCTTC	CASSVDGRGVYNEQFF
TRBD1	-	TRBJ2-2	TRBV7-3	TGTGCCAGCAGTCTAGGACAGGGGCCTTACACCGGGGAGCTGTTTTTT	CASSLGQGPYTGELFF
TRBD1	-	TRBJ1-2	TRBV6-1	TGTGCCAGCAGCCCCTCGCGAGGGGGCATTGGTGGCTACACCTTC	CASSPSRGGIGGYTF
-	-	TRBJ2-7	TRBV6-5	TGTGCCAGCAGTTACAGGGGCGAACCCTCCTACGAGCAGTACTTC	CASSYRGEPSYEQYF
-	few	TRBJ2-2	TRBV19	TGTGCCAGTAGCGACCGAGCAGGGCGTAGCGGGGAGCTGTTTTTT	CASSDRAGRSGELFF
TRBD2	few	TRBJ2-7	TRBV11-3	TGTGCCAGCAGCCGACTAGCGGGAGAAGGGGAGCAGTACTTC	CASSRLAGEGEQYF
TRBD1	once	TRBJ1-3	TRBV6-1	TGTGCCAGCAGACAGGGACAGGGAGGAAACACCATATATTTT	CASRQGQGGNTIYF
-	-	TRBJ1-2	TRBV5-1	TGCGCCAGCAGCCCCGGGGTTAACTATGGCTACACCTTC	CASSPGVNYGYTF
-	-	TRBJ1-2	TRBV30	TGTGCCTCTGGACGGCCGGGGACTGCAGGATTC	CASGRPGTAGF
-	-	TRBJ2-2	TRBV11-2	TGTGCCAGCATGACTTTGCTCACCGGGGAGCTGTTTTTT	CASMTLLTGELFF
-	-	TRBJ1-1	TRBV6-1	TGTGCCGGCAGAATGGACGGGGAGACTGAAGCTTTCTTT	CAGRMDGETEAFF
-	few	TRBJ1-2	TRBV28	TGTGCCAGCACCGCGGCAGGGCCCCGCTATGGCTACACCTTC	CASTAAGPRYGYTF
-	-	TRBJ1-3	TRBV6-5	TGTGCCAGCAGTTACGTCGGGGGGACTGGAAACACCATATATTTT	CASSYVGGTGNTIYF
-	-	TRBJ2-3	TRBV11-1	TGTGCCAGCAGACTTGGACTTTTCACAGATACGCAGTATTTT	CASRLGLFTDTQYF
-	once	TRBJ1-2	TRBV28	TGTGCCAGCAGTCGATCGGGCTATGGCTACACCTTC	CASSRSGYGYTF
-	-	TRBJ1-1	TRBV28	TGTGCCAGCAGGGGGGGGCTGAACACTGAAGCTTTCTTT	CASRGGLNTEAFF
TRBD1	-	TRBJ2-3	TRBV18	TGTGCCAGCTCACCCGGGACAGGGCAAGATACGCAGTATTTT	CASSPGTGQDTQYF
TRBD1	-	TRBJ1-2	TRBV6-1	TGTGCCAGCCGATTGGGACAGAATATATATGGCTACACCTTC	CASRLGQNIYGYTF
TRBD1	-	TRBJ2-1	TRBV9	TGTGCCAGCAGCCCGCAGGGGGCAGGAACCTACAATGAGCAGTTCTTC	CASSPQGAGTYNEQFF
-	-	TRBJ2-1	TRBV12-1	TGTGCCAGCAGCTCTTACAGGGGTGGCAGGGATGAGCAGTTCTTC	CASSSYRGGRDEQFF
-	-	TRBJ1-5	TRBV19	TGTGCCAGTAGTATAGTGCAGATTGTTAGCAATCAGCCCCAGCATTTT	CASSIVQIVSNQPQHF
TRBD1	-	TRBJ2-3	TRBV14	TGTGCCAGCAGCCCCGGACAGGGGCGGGACACAGATACGCAGTATTTT	CASSPGQGRDTDTQYF
TRBD2	few	TRBJ2-7	TRBV28	TGTGCCAGCAGTTTGCTAGCGGGAGGGTACGAGCAGTACTTC	CASSLLAGGYEQYF
TRBD1	-	TRBJ2-1	TRBV5-1	TGCGCCAGCAGCAGGGGGCAGGCATACAATGAGCAGTTCTTC	CASSRGQAYNEQFF
-	few	TRBJ2-1	TRBV11-3	TGTGCCAGCAGCTTAGATTGGGGCAGCAATGAGCAGTTCTTC	CASSLDWGSNEQFF
-	-	TRBJ1-2	TRBV7-2	TGTGCCAGCAGCTTAGCGCGTCGCGATAACTATGGCTACACCTTC	CASSLARRDNYGYTF
TRBD1	-	TRBJ1-1	TRBV18	TGTGCCAGCTCACCTTGGGACAGGTCCAACACTGAAGCTTTCTTT	CASSPWDRSNTEAFF
-	-	TRBJ2-5	TRBV7-9	TGTGCCAGCGGGAGGATGGAGACCCAGTACTTC	CASGRMETQYF
TRBD1	-	TRBJ1-1	TRBV5-1	TGCGCCAGCAGCCCCTGGGACAGGGGAAACACTGAAGCTTTCTTT	CASSPWDRGNTEAFF